Listed below are T cell receptor beta chains from one sample, sequenced in a study of cytomegalovirus exposure and HLA in healthy donors. Clones were read by immunoSEQ multiplex PCR, and TCRdb kept only the in-frame ones, dropping some. This table holds some 130,000 clones, about 70% found once. Sequenced material: PBMCs. These receptors all stem from a middle-aged man in good health and CMV-seronegative. CDR3s include the opening cysteine and the closing phenylalanine or tryptophan. Each record gives: CDR3 protein, V gene, J gene, clone size. Clone size is given for some rows only: seen once, a few or many times, or a class if the clone is expanded.

CDR3 protein: CASTPDRGVTEAFF
V gene: TRBV9
J gene: TRBJ1-1
clone size: -

CDR3 protein: CASSRTSGGYNEQFF
V gene: TRBV7-9
J gene: TRBJ2-1
clone size: -

CDR3 protein: CASSLEPLANEQYF
V gene: TRBV7-6
J gene: TRBJ2-7
clone size: -

CDR3 protein: CASSRQGTLYGYTF
V gene: TRBV16
J gene: TRBJ1-2
clone size: -

CDR3 protein: CASSWVPWGQKNEKLFF
V gene: TRBV28
J gene: TRBJ1-4
clone size: -

CDR3 protein: CASSFIPGGYFGTDTQYF
V gene: TRBV28
J gene: TRBJ2-3
clone size: -

CDR3 protein: CSARSGWTQYF
V gene: TRBV20-1
J gene: TRBJ2-5
clone size: -

CDR3 protein: CATSRVFLRQSPFFGELFF
V gene: TRBV15
J gene: TRBJ2-2
clone size: -

CDR3 protein: CASRDTGTGNTEAFF
V gene: TRBV7-9
J gene: TRBJ1-1
clone size: -

CDR3 protein: CASSGPLYEQYF
V gene: TRBV25-1
J gene: TRBJ2-7
clone size: -

CDR3 protein: CASSFEGGGYTF
V gene: TRBV7-9
J gene: TRBJ1-2
clone size: -

CDR3 protein: CAWKSYSREKLFF
V gene: TRBV30
J gene: TRBJ1-4
clone size: -

CDR3 protein: CASSLTGVSYNSPLHF
V gene: TRBV11-3
J gene: TRBJ1-6
clone size: -

CDR3 protein: CASSLKSSNQGPYEQYF
V gene: TRBV7-2
J gene: TRBJ2-7
clone size: -

CDR3 protein: CASSLAQGYEQYF
V gene: TRBV5-4
J gene: TRBJ2-7
clone size: -

CDR3 protein: CASSLNRGDGYTF
V gene: TRBV5-6
J gene: TRBJ1-2
clone size: -

CDR3 protein: CASSSRASQETQYF
V gene: TRBV5-1
J gene: TRBJ2-5
clone size: -

CDR3 protein: CASSLYRGGTEAFF
V gene: TRBV7-2
J gene: TRBJ1-1
clone size: -

CDR3 protein: CASSRLAPTYNEQFF
V gene: TRBV6-5
J gene: TRBJ2-1
clone size: -

CDR3 protein: CASSLAGLSWPYSYNEQFF
V gene: TRBV11-2
J gene: TRBJ2-1
clone size: few

CDR3 protein: CASSPADRSTPYEQYF
V gene: TRBV7-3
J gene: TRBJ2-7
clone size: -

CDR3 protein: CASSVGPSSGLEETQYF
V gene: TRBV9
J gene: TRBJ2-5
clone size: once

CDR3 protein: CASTPRTASYGYTF
V gene: TRBV6-5
J gene: TRBJ1-2
clone size: once

CDR3 protein: CASSLREGETQYF
V gene: TRBV28
J gene: TRBJ2-5
clone size: once

CDR3 protein: CASSAGTGDVFTEAFF
V gene: TRBV9
J gene: TRBJ1-1
clone size: -

CDR3 protein: CAIFLADSRNYGYTF
V gene: TRBV6-1
J gene: TRBJ1-2
clone size: -

CDR3 protein: CASSEAPRGLRQPQHF
V gene: TRBV2
J gene: TRBJ1-5
clone size: -

CDR3 protein: CASSPLAGTYNEQFF
V gene: TRBV6-5
J gene: TRBJ2-1
clone size: -

CDR3 protein: CASSLFGSQGANEKLFF
V gene: TRBV5-1
J gene: TRBJ1-4
clone size: -

CDR3 protein: CASSFGTYTGELFF
V gene: TRBV5-1
J gene: TRBJ2-2
clone size: -

CDR3 protein: CASSLRGENTEAFF
V gene: TRBV18
J gene: TRBJ1-1
clone size: -

CDR3 protein: CASTAGLEGTEAFF
V gene: TRBV6-6
J gene: TRBJ1-1
clone size: -

CDR3 protein: CAWSGVSSYNSPLHF
V gene: TRBV30
J gene: TRBJ1-6
clone size: -

CDR3 protein: CASSWAGGTYEQYF
V gene: TRBV27
J gene: TRBJ2-7
clone size: -

CDR3 protein: CASSQDWGSDTQYF
V gene: TRBV4-1
J gene: TRBJ2-3
clone size: -

CDR3 protein: CASSLVTAANEKLFF
V gene: TRBV7-8
J gene: TRBJ1-4
clone size: few

CDR3 protein: CASSPPSGGSANYGYTF
V gene: TRBV18
J gene: TRBJ1-2
clone size: few

CDR3 protein: CASSFPGQGAGNTIYF
V gene: TRBV11-2
J gene: TRBJ1-3
clone size: -

CDR3 protein: CASSGTGVPSDEQFF
V gene: TRBV5-6
J gene: TRBJ2-1
clone size: -

CDR3 protein: CASSQGTGGYNEQFF
V gene: TRBV27
J gene: TRBJ2-1
clone size: -

CDR3 protein: CASSSQTDEAFF
V gene: TRBV19
J gene: TRBJ1-1
clone size: many

CDR3 protein: CASSLLDQETQYF
V gene: TRBV7-9
J gene: TRBJ2-5
clone size: -

CDR3 protein: CASSLKRGGLGTQYF
V gene: TRBV5-4
J gene: TRBJ2-5
clone size: -

CDR3 protein: CASSTSGTGVQPQHF
V gene: TRBV19
J gene: TRBJ1-5
clone size: -

CDR3 protein: CAWSWGAGANVLTF
V gene: TRBV30
J gene: TRBJ2-6
clone size: once

CDR3 protein: CASSWTGSWETQYF
V gene: TRBV28
J gene: TRBJ2-5
clone size: -

CDR3 protein: CASSLGAGGFYGYTF
V gene: TRBV7-9
J gene: TRBJ1-2
clone size: -

CDR3 protein: CASSLGPGLEADTQYF
V gene: TRBV7-6
J gene: TRBJ2-3
clone size: -